The 22 T cell receptor beta chains below were found in one sample sequenced in a study of blood T cell repertoires in COVID-19. The assay was immunoSEQ multiplex PCR, and TCRdb's table has in-frame clones only and misses some. The data hold some 340,000 clones, with about 85% observed a single time. Sequencing was done on a sample of peripheral blood. These receptors originate from a young woman with acute or convalescent COVID-19.

The CDR3: CASSEGRGRRGYTF. CDR3 sequence (DNA): TGTGCCAGCAGTGAGGGCAGGGGGCGAAGAGGCTACACCTTC. The V gene is TRBV2, the J gene TRBJ1-2; 8 bases align to TRBD1. Looked up from germline, CDR1 is SNHLY and CDR2 is FYNNEI. With 3 bases clipped from V and 8 bases from J, the junction kept 8 bases outside the gene matches. This CDR3 has 14 amino acids.

The CDR3 protein is CASSHDEAEQFF. The DNA for the CDR3 is TGCGCCAGCAGCCATGATGAGGCTGAGCAGTTCTTC. This sequence joins TRBV4-1 and TRBJ2-1; no firm D call. Trimming removed 3 bases at V and 9 bases at J, with 9 bases between. The CDR3 runs 12 residues. The germline V gene encodes CDR1 MGHRA and CDR2 YSYEKL.

The V gene is TRBV7-2, the J gene TRBJ2-3; 9 positions agree with TRBD2. Losses at the gene ends were 5 bases for V and 3 bases for J; bases not matched to a gene: 6. This CDR3 spans 15 amino acids. The V gene's germline CDR1 is SGHTA and CDR2 FQGNSA. The CDR3 here is CASSVIAGVTDTQYF. The DNA of the CDR3 is TGTGCCAGCAGCGTCATAGCGGGAGTGACAGATACGCAGTATTTT.

This clone was picked up one time. This chain connects TRBV5-6 to TRBJ1-2; TRBD1 matches at 8 bases. The CDR3 is 15 residues long. CDR1 SGHDT and CDR2 YYEEEE come from the germline V gene. J gave up 5 bases and V 1 base, and 7 bases lay outside the gene matches. CDR3 residues: CASSLTPQGGYGYTF. CDR3 in DNA: TGTGCCAGCAGCTTGACCCCACAGGGGGGATATGGCTACACCTTC.

The DNA of the CDR3 is TGTGCCACCCCGGCGGGAACTAACTATGGCTACACCTTC. It encodes CATPAGTNYGYTF. This chain joins TRBV2 and TRBJ1-2, with D hard to call. V was pared by 10 bases and J by 0 bases, with 12 bases between. CDR1 and CDR2 from the germline V gene are SNHLY and FYNNEI. The CDR3 loop spans 13 amino acids.

The chain recombines TRBV2 with TRBJ2-1; the match to TRBD1 covers 8 bases. Germline loops: CDR1 SNHLY, CDR2 FYNNEI. V was clipped by 4 bases and J by 4 bases; unmatched bases: 6. This CDR3 region has 15 residues. CDR3 bases: TGTGCCAGCAGTGGGGATGGACAGGGTTACAATGAGCAGTTCTTC. Translated: CASSGDGQGYNEQFF.

This clone showed up just a few times. The chain employs TRBV2 and TRBJ1-3; D is perhaps TRBD1 (6 bases). Trimming left V 4 bases short and J 2 bases short, with 12 bases between. This CDR3 has 15 amino acids. CDR1 is SNHLY and CDR2 is FYNNEI in the germline V gene. The CDR3 loop is CASSGGYRAGNTIYF. DNA for the CDR3: TGTGCCAGCAGTGGTGGATACAGGGCTGGAAACACCATATATTTT.

This clone was counted once. The J gene is TRBJ1-6, the V gene TRBV27, with TRBD1 as a possible D gene (6 bases). The CDR3 has 17 residues. CDR1 and CDR2 from the germline V gene are MNHEY and SMNVEV (reference sequence). Trimming shortened V by 8 bases and J by 5 bases, and 22 bases separated the two germline ends. CDR3 residues: CASSEQQGYLNNSPLHF. The CDR3 nucleotides are TGTGCCAGCTCCGAACAACAGGGCTACTTAAATAATTCACCCCTCCACTTT.

With respect to this clone: This sample includes further DNA sequences coding for the same CDR3. This rearrangement joins TRBV4-1 to TRBJ1-1; the D is unclear. Germline lookup yields CDR1 MGHRA and CDR2 YSYEKL. The CDR3 length is 13 residues. Trimming removed 1 base from V and 1 base from J, with 4 bases in between. The CDR3 region is CASSQGRNTEAFF. CDR3 bases: TGCGCCAGCAGCCAAGGCAGGAACACTGAAGCTTTCTTT.

The rearrangement uses TRBV29-1 and TRBJ2-3; a possible D gene is TRBD2 (6 bases). Trimming shortened V by 0 bases and J by 4 bases, and 14 bases separated the two germline ends. The germline gives CDR1 SQVTM, CDR2 ANQGSEA. There are 15 residues in the CDR3. The CDR3 loop is CSVEELRELADTQYF. DNA of the CDR3: TGCAGCGTTGAAGAATTGCGGGAACTGGCAGATACGCAGTATTTT.

The chain is built from TRBV29-1 and TRBJ2-1; 13 bases match TRBD2. V was pared by 0 bases and J by 0 bases, with 5 bases of the junction left unmatched. Germline values: CDR1 SQVTM, CDR2 ANQGSEA. The CDR3 has 18 amino acids. CDR3 DNA: TGCAGCGTTGAAGATTCACTAGCGGGGGGGAGCTCCTACAATGAGCAGTTCTTC. This codes for CSVEDSLAGGSSYNEQFF.

CDR3 coding DNA: TGCGCCAGCAGGGGGGACATTGAAGCTTTCTTT. Amino acid sequence: CASRGDIEAFF. The rearrangement uses TRBV5-1 and TRBJ1-1; tentative D call: TRBD1 (6 bases). V gave up 5 bases and J gave up 7 bases, with 9 bases separating them. Per the germline V gene, CDR1 is SGHRS and CDR2 is YFSETQ. This CDR3 contains 11 residues.

The rearrangement joins TRBV28 to TRBJ1-6; 7 positions match TRBD1. V lost 5 bases and J lost 2; bases outside the gene matches: 3. This CDR3 comprises 15 residues. Germline V gene lookup returns CDR1 MDHEN and CDR2 SYDVKM. The CDR3 spells CASSPTGAYNSPLHF. As DNA, the CDR3 is TGTGCCAGCAGTCCCACAGGGGCCTATAATTCACCCCTCCACTTT.

The chain recombines TRBV12-3 or TRBV12-4 with TRBJ1-2, with D possibly being TRBD1 (5 bases). Trimming pared 5 bases from V and 8 bases from J, leaving 15 bases between. CDR3 size: 13 residues. The CDR3 DNA follows: TGTGCCAGCAGTCCTCTGTTTCAGGGCGGCTACACCTTC. It translates to CASSPLFQGGYTF.

The V call is TRBV5-4, the J call TRBJ2-1, with 8 bases aligning to TRBD2. V gave up 3 bases and J gave up 1 base; unmatched junction bases: 0. This CDR3 is built from 14 residues. Germline V lookup: CDR1 SGHNT, CDR2 YYREEE (reference sequence). In DNA form, the CDR3 reads TGTGCCAGCAGCTCGGGGGGGTCCTACAATGAGCAGTTCTTC. The encoded protein is CASSSGGSYNEQFF.

V gene TRBV5-1 combines with J gene TRBJ1-1; D ambiguous. V shed 0 bases and J shed 7 bases, with 7 bases lying between them. The CDR3 is 12 residues long. Germline V CDR1 and CDR2: SGHRS, YFSETQ. CDR3 region: CASSLGGFEAFF. The CDR3, as DNA: TGCGCCAGCAGCTTGGGTGGCTTTGAAGCTTTCTTT.

CDR3 nucleotide sequence: TGTGCCATCAGGCCCAGGGACAGTGTGAACACTGAAGCTTTCTTT. Residues: CAIRPRDSVNTEAFF. This chain links TRBV10-3 with TRBJ1-1; 7 positions match TRBD1. CDR3 length: 15 residues. The V and J ends lost 6 bases and 0 bases, in that order; junction bases with no gene match: 7. Germline lookup yields CDR1 ENHRY and CDR2 SYGVKD.

The V gene is TRBV27, the J gene TRBJ1-6; perhaps TRBD1 as D (6 bases). With 2 bases removed from V and 6 bases from J, the gap between germline ends came to 11 bases. CDR3 size: 15 residues. Germline V gene lookup returns CDR1 MNHEY and CDR2 SMNVEV (reference sequence). CDR3 sequence (DNA): TGTGCCAGCAGTTTAGCGACAGGCTTTAATTCACCCCTCCACTTT. Translating gives CASSLATGFNSPLHF.

The CDR3 bases are TGTGCCAGCAGTTTAACAGCTTACTATAATTCACCCCTCCACTTT. Protein product: CASSLTAYYNSPLHF. The genes are TRBV27 and TRBJ1-6; D is unresolved. Germline-derived CDR1 and CDR2 are MNHEY and SMNVEV (reference sequence). The V gene lost 2 bases and the J gene lost 3 bases, with 8 bases spanning the gap. This CDR3 region has 15 residues.

CDR3 region: CASSQGVGGGLSYNEQFF. The CDR3 DNA is TGTGCCAGCAGCCAAGGGGTAGGGGGAGGGCTGTCCTACAATGAGCAGTTCTTC. J is TRBJ2-1 and V is TRBV3-1 (or the pseudogene TRBV3-2), with TRBD2 as a possible D gene (7 bases). The CDR3 is 18 amino acids. Trimming removed 1 base at V and 1 base at J, with 17 bases between. In germline, CDR1 is LGHDT, CDR2 YNNKEL (reference sequence).

The V and J genes are TRBV24-1 and TRBJ1-2, with D maybe TRBD1 (6 bases). This CDR3 has 14 amino acids. Per the germline V gene, CDR1 is KGHDR and CDR2 is SFDVKD. V was trimmed by 4 bases and J by 8 bases, leaving 16 bases between them. CDR3 protein: CATSDSNREGGYTF. The CDR3 region has the DNA TGTGCCACCAGTGACTCTAACAGGGAAGGGGGCTACACCTTC.

This chain uses TRBV21-1 with TRBJ1-3; TRBD1, as called in the table, went unchecked against the DNA. TRBV21-1 is assigned pseudogene status. The CDR3 covers 16 residues. The CDR3 region is CASSKTAGCSGNTIYF. CDR3 nucleotide sequence: TGTGCCAGCAGCAAAACGGCAGGGTGCTCTGGAAACACCATATATTTT.